This entry lists 27 T cell receptor beta chains sequenced from one sample in a study of T-cell reconstitution after alpha-beta-depleted transplantation in children. Using unique molecular identifiers, the investigators prepared the TCRbeta library. TCRdb used MiXCR to reprocess the PCR reads, holding one entry per CDR3 protein. The sample consists of around 680,000 distinct CDR3 sequences, roughly 15% of them appearing once. Here the sequenced sample was PBMCs from the stem cell graft donor, taken from the stem cell graft. Receptors were obtained from a human donor who donated a stem cell graft to a child with acute myeloid leukemia.

This clonotype was observed a handful of times. The chain combines TRBV24-1 with TRBJ2-5; 9 bases match TRBD1. Germline V CDR1 and CDR2: KGHDR, SFDVKD. J was trimmed by 6 bases and V by 4 bases; bases with no gene match: 5. The CDR3 has 14 residues. For the CDR3, the DNA is TGTGCCACCAGTGAGGGACAGGGTTTTAAGACCCAGTACTTC. Translating gives CATSEGQGFKTQYF.

This sequence joins TRBV12-3 or TRBV12-4 and TRBJ1-5; D unclear. V dropped 6 bases and J dropped 0 bases, with 15 bases sitting between them. This CDR3 is 16 amino acids long. CDR3 in amino acids: CASSPMEADSNQPQHF. The CDR3 bases are TGTGCCAGCAGCCCTATGGAGGCAGATAGCAATCAGCCCCAGCATTTT.

This clonotype has at least ten counts. This chain uses TRBV6-5 with TRBJ2-1, with 9 bases aligning to TRBD1. The CDR3 runs 15 residues. Unmatched junction bases numbered 5, after V lost 6 bases and J lost 2 bases. The germline CDR1 and CDR2 sequences are MNHEY and SVGAGI. The CDR3 reads CASRRGQGAYNEQFF. In DNA, the CDR3 is TGTGCCAGCAGACGGGGACAGGGAGCCTACAATGAGCAGTTCTTC.

J is TRBJ2-5 and V is TRBV6-1; D uncertain. Per the germline V gene, CDR1 is MNHNS and CDR2 is SASEGT. CDR3 length: 12 amino acids. V was cut by 8 bases and J by 1 base, with 8 bases left in between. The CDR3 reads CASGRTQETQYF. The DNA of the CDR3 is TGTGCCAGCGGGCGGACCCAAGAGACCCAGTACTTC.

This chain joins TRBV7-2 and TRBJ2-7, with D perhaps TRBD1 or TRBD2 (5 bases each). Germline V gene data show CDR1 as SGHTA and CDR2 as FQGNSA. This CDR3 contains 14 residues. V gave up 5 bases and J gave up 6 bases, with 17 bases separating them. As DNA, the CDR3 is TGTGCCAGCAGCCCCATGACGGGTGGGGGCGAGCAGTACTTC. Protein: CASSPMTGGGEQYF.

This clonotype was found many times. The chain links TRBV20-1 to TRBJ2-1, with D possibly being TRBD1 (5 bases). Germline CDR1 reads DFQATT; CDR2 reads SNEGSKA (reference sequence). There are 13 residues in the CDR3. Trimming removed 6 bases at V and 5 bases at J, with 14 bases between. The DNA of the CDR3 is TGCAGTGCCAGGGCCGTGAACGACAATGAGCAGTTCTTC. Protein: CSARAVNDNEQFF.

At least ten counts were recorded for this clonotype. V and J are TRBV7-9 and TRBJ1-1, with a weak D call TRBD1 (5 bases). Deletions cut 0 bases from V and 4 bases from J, with 9 bases between. The germline V gene has CDR1 SEHNR and CDR2 FQNEAQ (reference sequence). CDR3 length: 14 amino acids. The CDR3, as DNA: TGTGCCAGCAGCTTAGCGTGGGGGTCCACTGAAGCTTTCTTT. Translating gives CASSLAWGSTEAFF.

V and J are TRBV30 and TRBJ2-1; D unresolved. CDR1 and CDR2 from the germline V gene are GTSNPN and SVGIG (reference sequence). This CDR3 has 13 residues. Trimming cost V 4 bases and J 5 bases, with 12 bases left between them. The CDR3 bases are TGTGCCTGGAAAAGGGTCCGGAACAATGAGCAGTTCTTC. Its protein product is CAWKRVRNNEQFF.

The chain is built from TRBV6-2 or TRBV6-3 and TRBJ2-2; 8 bases agree with TRBD1. Germline V gene sequence: CDR1 MNHEY, CDR2 SVGEGT. V was pared by 7 bases and J by 5 bases, with 9 bases of the junction left unmatched. The CDR3 runs to 15 residues. The CDR3 loop is CASTRTNRGTGELFF. CDR3 DNA sequence: TGTGCCAGCACTAGGACGAACAGGGGGACCGGGGAGCTGTTTTTT.

In this sample, this clonotype turned up a few times. This chain uses TRBV4-3 with TRBJ2-1; either TRBD1 or TRBD2 may supply D (5 bases each). This CDR3 has 18 residues. V lost 1 base and J 0 bases, leaving 16 bases between the germline ends. The germline gives CDR1 LGHNA, CDR2 YSLEER. This CDR3 is CASSQVGVAGYSYNEQFF. In DNA form, the CDR3 reads TGCGCCAGCAGCCAAGTGGGGGTCGCTGGCTACTCCTACAATGAGCAGTTCTTC.

The chain is built from TRBV5-1 and TRBJ1-3, with D possibly TRBD1 on 6 matching bases. The germline V gene has CDR1 SGHRS and CDR2 YFSETQ. The CDR3 has 15 residues. V gave up 6 bases and J gave up 0 bases, with 13 bases separating them. CDR3: CASKPQGFSGNTIYF. CDR3 in DNA: TGCGCCAGCAAGCCACAGGGCTTCTCTGGAAACACCATATATTTT.

This CDR3 reads CASSRYSGGDEQYV. The CDR3 nucleotides read TGTGCCAGCAGTCGTTATAGCGGGGGGGACGAGCAGTACGTC. The chain employs TRBV7-9 and TRBJ2-7; TRBD2 matches 11 bases. Trimming at V came to 6 bases and at J to 5 bases, leaving 6 bases not matched to a gene. Germline V gene lookup returns CDR1 SEHNR and CDR2 FQNEAQ (reference sequence). The length of the CDR3 is 14 residues.

This clonotype was detected many times. The chain links TRBV5-1 to TRBJ1-1; D not certain. The V gene lost 5 bases and the J gene lost 1 base, with 9 bases spanning the gap. The CDR3 is 13 amino acids. CDR1 SGHRS and CDR2 YFSETQ come from the germline V gene. This chain's CDR3 is CASRSSGNTEAFF. CDR3 bases: TGCGCCAGCAGGTCCTCAGGGAACACTGAAGCTTTCTTT.

This clonotype was counted only a few times. The J gene is TRBJ2-1, the V gene TRBV24-1; tentative D call: TRBD1 (5 bases). The V and J ends lost 7 bases and 5 bases respectively, with 14 bases between them. The germline gives CDR1 KGHDR, CDR2 SFDVKD. The CDR3 length is 14 residues. In DNA, the CDR3 is TGTGCCACCAGAGCACCTGGGGCCGACAATGAGCAGTTCTTC. It specifies CATRAPGADNEQFF.

There are many counts of this clonotype. The rearrangement joins TRBV20-1 to TRBJ1-3, with 8 bases matching TRBD1. With 3 bases clipped from V and 4 bases from J, the junction kept 2 bases outside the gene matches. This CDR3 contains 13 residues. CDR1 and CDR2 (germline): DFQATT, SNEGSKA (reference sequence). The chain's CDR3 is CSARDRDGNTIYF. In nucleotides, the CDR3 is TGCAGTGCTAGGGACAGGGACGGAAACACCATATATTTT.

The J gene is TRBJ2-7, the V gene TRBV6-1; perhaps D is TRBD1 or TRBD2 (6 bases each). Trimming removed 7 bases from V and 4 bases from J, with 17 bases in between. The CDR3 extends over 14 amino acids. The germline gives CDR1 MNHNS, CDR2 SASEGT. Here the CDR3 reads CASNATGGGYEQYF. CDR3 DNA: TGTGCCAGCAATGCGACAGGAGGGGGTTACGAGCAGTACTTC.

The sample holds a few counts of this clonotype. The rearrangement joins TRBV5-1 to TRBJ2-3; TRBD1 or TRBD2 may be the D gene (5 bases each). V gave up 5 bases and J gave up 2 bases, with 9 bases separating them. This CDR3 contains 13 residues. Germline CDR1 SGHRS, CDR2 YFSETQ. For the CDR3, the DNA is TGCGCCAGCAGGAGGGGCGACACAGATACGCAGTATTTT. Amino acid sequence: CASRRGDTDTQYF.

V usage is TRBV20-1 and J usage is TRBJ1-1; tentatively, D is TRBD1 (5 bases). Germline assignment: CDR1 DFQATT and CDR2 SNEGSKA (reference sequence). The CDR3 consists of 15 residues. The V and J ends lost 1 base and 6 bases respectively, with 18 bases between them. CDR3 sequence: CSARAPYQGTAEAFF. In DNA, the CDR3 is TGCAGTGCTAGAGCCCCTTACCAGGGTACCGCTGAAGCTTTCTTT.

This clonotype was detected a few times. V is TRBV7-2 and J is TRBJ2-2; D is unresolved. This CDR3 has 15 amino acids. The germline gives CDR1 SGHTA, CDR2 FQGNSA. Between the trimmed V and J ends, which lost 2 bases and 0 bases, there was a span of 7 bases. CDR3 in amino acids: CASSLYSSNTGELFF. The DNA for the CDR3 is TGTGCCAGCAGCTTATACTCTTCGAACACCGGGGAGCTGTTTTTT.

V usage is TRBV5-1 and J usage is TRBJ2-5; D is possibly TRBD2 (7 bases). Trimming cost V 2 bases and J 5 bases, with 16 bases left between them. From germline, CDR1 is SGHRS and CDR2 YFSETQ. The CDR3 contains 15 residues. CDR3 DNA: TGCGCCAGCAGCTTTTGGGGGGGGCGTACGGAGACCCAGTACTTC. It is translated as CASSFWGGRTETQYF.

The chain recombines TRBV4-1 with TRBJ2-3; TRBD2 aligns across 8 bases. The CDR3 loop spans 16 amino acids. Germline loops: CDR1 MGHRA, CDR2 YSYEKL. V was pared by 1 base and J by 4 bases, with 7 bases of the junction left unmatched. The CDR3 region is CASSQARGGSPDTQYF. CDR3 DNA: TGCGCCAGCAGCCAAGCACGCGGGGGGAGTCCAGATACGCAGTATTTT.

The chain has TRBV25-1 and TRBJ2-2; 12 bases match TRBD2. CDR1 and CDR2 from the germline V gene are MGHDK and SYGVNS. With 1 base clipped from V and 6 bases from J, the junction kept 3 bases outside the gene matches. The CDR3 extends over 16 amino acids. The CDR3 loop reads CASSEWASGGAGELFF. In DNA, the CDR3 is TGTGCCAGCAGTGAATGGGCTAGCGGGGGGGCCGGGGAGCTGTTTTTT.

The rearrangement uses TRBV5-1 and TRBJ2-3, with D unresolved. The V gene lost 0 bases and the J gene lost 3 bases, with 8 bases spanning the gap. CDR1 is SGHRS and CDR2 is YFSETQ in the germline V gene. The CDR3 totals 14 residues. The CDR3 reads CASSLGAPTDTQYF. CDR3 DNA sequence: TGCGCCAGCAGCTTGGGGGCACCAACAGATACGCAGTATTTT.

This clonotype was found many times. This rearrangement joins TRBV27 to TRBJ1-2, with D tentatively TRBD1 (5 bases). V lost 4 bases, J lost 1 base, and 7 bases lay in between. The CDR3 contains 13 residues. From germline, CDR1 is MNHEY and CDR2 SMNVEV (reference sequence). Written as DNA, the CDR3 is TGTGCCAGCAGTTCGACAGATAACTATGGCTACACCTTC. Its translation is CASSSTDNYGYTF.

This clonotype occurred many times. The chain uses TRBV5-1 and TRBJ2-3; D may be TRBD2 (6 bases). Looked up from germline, CDR1 is SGHRS and CDR2 is YFSETQ. This CDR3 has 14 residues. Between the trimmed V and J ends, which lost 3 bases and 0 bases, there was a span of 8 bases. The CDR3 reads CASSSGDSTDTQYF. The CDR3 region has the DNA TGCGCCAGCAGCTCGGGGGACAGCACAGATACGCAGTATTTT. The full variable domain, completed using reference TRBV5-1 and TRBJ2-3, is KAGVTQTPRYLIKTRGQQVTLSCSPISGHRSVSWYQQTPGQGLQFLFEYFSETQRNKGNFPGRFSGRQFSNSRSEMNVSTLELGDSALYLCASSSGDSTDTQYFGPGTRLTVL.

This clonotype has ten or more counts. J is TRBJ2-5 and V is TRBV9; 16 nucleotides agree with TRBD2. The CDR3 is made up of 18 amino acids. Trimming at V came to 4 bases and at J to 5 bases, leaving 11 bases not matched to a gene. Germline CDR1 reads SGDLS; CDR2 reads YYNGEE. The chain's CDR3 is CASSNEAGLAGGRETQYF. The CDR3 DNA follows: TGTGCCAGCAGCAATGAGGCGGGACTAGCGGGGGGGAGGGAGACCCAGTACTTC. The variable domain in full, completed from reference TRBV9 and TRBJ2-5, reads DSGVTQTPKHLITATGQRVTLRCSPRSGDLSVYWYQQSLDQGLQFLIQYYNGEERAKGNILERFSAQQFPDLHSELNLSSLELGDSALYFCASSNEAGLAGGRETQYFGPGTRLLVL.

This clonotype was seen a few times. This chain connects TRBV7-2 to TRBJ1-3; unclear D gene. V was clipped by 1 base and J by 5 bases, with 12 bases between them. Per the germline V gene, CDR1 is SGHTA and CDR2 is FQGNSA. The CDR3 consists of 15 residues. CDR3 protein: CASSLDSQKRNTIYF. The DNA for the CDR3 is TGTGCCAGCAGCTTAGACAGCCAGAAAAGAAACACCATATATTTT. Based on the CDR3 plus reference TRBV7-2 and TRBJ1-3, the full variable domain is GAGVSQSPSNKVTEKGKDVELRCDPISGHTALYWYRQSLGQGLEFLIYFQGNSAPDKSGLPSDRFSAERTGGSVSTLTIQRTQQEDSAVYLCASSLDSQKRNTIYFGEGSWLTVV.